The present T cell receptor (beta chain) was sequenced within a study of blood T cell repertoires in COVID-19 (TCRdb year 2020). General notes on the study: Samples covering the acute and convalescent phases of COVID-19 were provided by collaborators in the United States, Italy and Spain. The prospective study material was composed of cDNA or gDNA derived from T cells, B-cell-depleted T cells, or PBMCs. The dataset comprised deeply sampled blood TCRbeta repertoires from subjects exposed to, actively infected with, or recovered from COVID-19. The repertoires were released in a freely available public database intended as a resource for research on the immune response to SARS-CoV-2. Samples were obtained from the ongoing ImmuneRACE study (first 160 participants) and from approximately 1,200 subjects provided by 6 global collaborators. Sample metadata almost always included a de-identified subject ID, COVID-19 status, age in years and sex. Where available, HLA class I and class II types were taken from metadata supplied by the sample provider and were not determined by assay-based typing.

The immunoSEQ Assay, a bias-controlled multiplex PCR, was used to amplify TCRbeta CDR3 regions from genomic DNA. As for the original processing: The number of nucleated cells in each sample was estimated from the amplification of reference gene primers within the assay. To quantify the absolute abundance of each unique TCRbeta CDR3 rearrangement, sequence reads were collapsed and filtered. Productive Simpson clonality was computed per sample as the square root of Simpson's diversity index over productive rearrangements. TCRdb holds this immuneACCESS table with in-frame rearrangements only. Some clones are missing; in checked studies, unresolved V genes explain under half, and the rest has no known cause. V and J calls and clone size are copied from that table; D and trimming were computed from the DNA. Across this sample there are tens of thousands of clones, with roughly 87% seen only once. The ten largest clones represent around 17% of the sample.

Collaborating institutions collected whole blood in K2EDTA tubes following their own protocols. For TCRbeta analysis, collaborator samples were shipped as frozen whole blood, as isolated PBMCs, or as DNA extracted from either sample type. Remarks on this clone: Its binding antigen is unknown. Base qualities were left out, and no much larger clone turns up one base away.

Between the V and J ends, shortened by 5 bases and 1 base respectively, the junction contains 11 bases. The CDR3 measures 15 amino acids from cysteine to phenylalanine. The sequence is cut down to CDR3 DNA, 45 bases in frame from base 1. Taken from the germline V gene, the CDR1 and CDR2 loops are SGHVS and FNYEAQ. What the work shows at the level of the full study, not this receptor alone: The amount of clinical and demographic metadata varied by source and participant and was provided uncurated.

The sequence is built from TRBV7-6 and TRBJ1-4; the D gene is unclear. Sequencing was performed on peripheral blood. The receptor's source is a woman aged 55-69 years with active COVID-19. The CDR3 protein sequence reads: CASSQHSGTNEKLFF. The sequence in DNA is TGTGCCAGCAGCCAACACAGCGGAACTAATGAAAAACTGTTTTTT.